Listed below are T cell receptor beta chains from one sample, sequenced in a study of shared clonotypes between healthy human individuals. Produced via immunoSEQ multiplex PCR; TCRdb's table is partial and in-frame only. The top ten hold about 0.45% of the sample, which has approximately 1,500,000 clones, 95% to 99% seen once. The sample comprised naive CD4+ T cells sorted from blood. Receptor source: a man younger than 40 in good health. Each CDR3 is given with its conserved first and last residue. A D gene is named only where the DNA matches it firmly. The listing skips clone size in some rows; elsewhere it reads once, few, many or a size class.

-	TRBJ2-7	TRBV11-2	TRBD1	TGTGCCAGCAGCTCCCGGGACAGCTACGAGCAGTACTTC	CASSSRDSYEQYF
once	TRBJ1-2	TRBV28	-	TGTGCCAGCAGTCAACGTGGCTACACCTTC	CASSQRGYTF
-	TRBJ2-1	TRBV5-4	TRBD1	TGTGCCAGCAGCCGGGACAGGTCCTACAATGAGCAGTTCTTC	CASSRDRSYNEQFF
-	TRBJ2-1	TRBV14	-	TGTGCCAGCAGCCAACAACTAGATCCGAATGAGCAGTTCTTC	CASSQQLDPNEQFF
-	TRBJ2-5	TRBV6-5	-	TGTGCCAGCAGTTACACCAGACTACAGCAAGAGACCCAGTACTTC	CASSYTRLQQETQYF
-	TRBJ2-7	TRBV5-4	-	TGTGCCAGCAGCTGGATAACCGGGACCTCAACGAGTGAGCAGTACTTC	CASSWITGTSTSEQYF
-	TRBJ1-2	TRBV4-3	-	TGCGCCAGCAGCCAAGCAGGGCATGGCTACACCTTC	CASSQAGHGYTF
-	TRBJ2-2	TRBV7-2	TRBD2	TGTGCCAGCAGCTTAGGGGTTTCGATCGGGAGGGTTGGCGGGGAGCTGTTTTTT	CASSLGVSIGRVGGELFF
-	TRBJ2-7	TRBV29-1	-	TGCAGCGTCGCTGGACAGACCTACGAGCAGTACTTC	CSVAGQTYEQYF
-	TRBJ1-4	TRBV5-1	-	TGCGCCAGCAGCTTGTCAGGGGTTAATGAAAAACTGTTTTTT	CASSLSGVNEKLFF